This T cell receptor beta chain was retrieved from a study of T-cell reconstitution after alpha-beta-depleted transplantation in children. Study outcomes and limitations: Surviving recipient T cells and intrathymic progenitors accounted for some patients' high TCRbeta diversity at day 60.

The germline V gene encodes CDR1 DFQATT and CDR2 SNEGSKA (reference sequence). The CDR3 sequence is 19 residues long. Unmatched junction bases numbered 19, after V lost 1 base and J lost 1 base. This clonotype was found many times. The antigen is undetermined. For TCRbeta, the library was prepared with unique molecular identifiers. TCRdb processed the PCR reads anew with MiXCR; each CDR3 protein has one entry. The sample includes under 850,000 distinct CDR3 sequences, about an eighth of them seen just once. The starting material was PBMCs, obtained before TCRalphabeta/CD19-depleted stem cell transplant. This TCR was recovered from a girl aged 2 to 10 with congenital amegakaryocytic thrombocytopenia, due to receive a stem cell transplant. The chain combines TRBV20-1 with TRBJ2-7; 7 bases are a match to TRBD1. This CDR3 is CSARVRSAWKDRASYEQYF. In DNA form, the CDR3 reads TGCAGTGCTAGAGTTCGTTCTGCTTGGAAAGACAGGGCATCCTACGAGCAGTACTTC.